The 8 T cell receptor beta chains reported below all come from one sample, sequenced in a study of vaccination and CD4 T cells after COVID-19. Treatment of the sample: approximately 9-day PBMC culture with coronavirus spike peptide pools or control peptides (ViraFEST assay). The Oncomine TCR Beta short-read assay sequenced DNA from cultured CD4+ T cells. TCRdb reanalysed the PCR reads using MiXCR and keeps one entry per CDR3 protein. This table holds roughly 20,000 distinct CDR3 sequences, 45% to 60% found once. Antigen specificity for these receptors is unknown. The source material was CD4+ T cells from blood, cultured in vitro. The receptors come from a human donor who had recovered from COVID-19.

There are a few counts of this clonotype. The rearrangement uses TRBV10-3 and TRBJ1-3; TRBD1 aligns across 9 bases. The CDR3 sequence is 14 residues long. From germline, CDR1 is ENHRY and CDR2 SYGVKD. J was trimmed by 4 bases and V by 6 bases; bases with no gene match: 4. CDR3 in DNA: TGTGCCATCAGACAGGGGGCACAGGGAAACACCATATATTTT. It yields the protein CAIRQGAQGNTIYF.

This clonotype has a handful of counts. The V call is TRBV7-8, the J call TRBJ2-1; TRBD2 is a possible D gene (5 bases). CDR1 SGHVS and CDR2 FQNEAQ come from the germline V gene. The V gene lost 6 bases and the J gene lost 10 bases, with 13 bases spanning the gap. This CDR3 has 12 residues. CDR3 DNA: TGTGCCAGCAGTCGGAGGACTGGGGAGCAGTTCTTC. Residues: CASSRRTGEQFF.

This clonotype has just a few counts. In DNA, the CDR3 is TGTGCCAGCACGTCCAGGCCCGGGAATTCACCCCTCCACTTT. Translating gives CASTSRPGNSPLHF. The chain links TRBV27 to TRBJ1-6; D remains unclear. The CDR3 is 14 residues long. Per germline, CDR1 MNHEY and CDR2 SMNVEV (reference sequence). Trimming took off 7 bases at V and 7 bases at J, with 14 bases between the two ends.

CDR3 region: CASSPQGRLNIQYF. The CDR3, as DNA: TGTGCCAGCAGCCCCCAGGGGAGGCTAAACATTCAGTACTTC. The chain couples TRBV7-2 to TRBJ2-4; D could derive from TRBD1 or TRBD2 (6 bases each). Germline CDR1 reads SGHTA; CDR2 reads FQGNSA. Trimming removed 5 bases from V and 6 bases from J, with 14 bases in between. The CDR3 runs to 14 residues.

The chain combines TRBV12-5 with TRBJ1-1, with TRBD1 identical over 9 bases. This CDR3 has 14 amino acids. The V gene end was trimmed by 3 bases and the J gene end by 4 bases; junction bases not matched to a gene: 3. Germline assignment: CDR1 LGHNT and CDR2 FRNRAP. The CDR3 DNA follows: TGTGCTAGTGGTTTCGGGACAGGGTCCACTGAAGCTTTCTTT. Translation gives CASGFGTGSTEAFF.

In its sample, this clonotype was seen a few times. This chain connects TRBV7-3 to TRBJ2-3; possibly TRBD2 for D (5 bases). This CDR3 is 13 amino acids long. Trimming cost V 6 bases and J 1 base, with 8 bases left between them. The germline V gene encodes CDR1 SGHTA and CDR2 FQGTGA. The CDR3 region is CASRRAGTDTQYF. CDR3 nucleotides: TGTGCCAGCAGGCGAGCGGGCACAGATACGCAGTATTTT. The variable domain in full, with the rest retrieved from reference TRBV7-3 and TRBJ2-3, is GAGVSQTPSNKVTEKGKYVELRCDPISGHTALYWYRQSLGQGPEFLIYFQGTGAADDSGLPNDRFFAVRPEGSVSTLKIQRTERGDSAVYLCASRRAGTDTQYFGPGTRLTVL.

This sequence joins TRBV20-1 and TRBJ2-3, with D perhaps TRBD1 or TRBD2 (6 bases each). The CDR3 is 17 residues long. Trimming pared 1 base from V and 0 bases from J, leaving 17 bases between. Germline V gives CDR1 DFQATT, CDR2 SNEGSKA (reference sequence). Here the CDR3 reads CSARVFRGTTSTDTQYF. The CDR3 nucleotides are TGCAGTGCTAGAGTCTTTCGGGGGACAACTAGCACAGATACGCAGTATTTT.

This clonotype was seen more than once but under ten times. This rearrangement joins TRBV20-1 to TRBJ1-3; D ambiguous. The CDR3 consists of 13 residues. Trimming removed 7 bases at V and 3 bases at J, with 13 bases between. The germline V gene has CDR1 DFQATT and CDR2 SNEGSKA (reference sequence). Here the CDR3 DNA reads TGCAGTGTCCTAAACAGCGATGGAAACACCATATATTTT. Translation gives CSVLNSDGNTIYF.